One T cell receptor (beta chain) is described in this entry. Its target is unknown. The CDR3 sequence is 15 residues long. Germline CDR1 is SGHTA and CDR2 is FQGNSA. V shed 2 bases and J shed 4 bases, with 12 bases lying between them. These data come from a study of post-analysis software for immune sequencing data. Study-wide results and limits: Several TRBV segments occurring more often in patients than controls included TRBV5-6, TRBV5-1 and TRBV20-1.

Prepared libraries of TCR beta cDNA carried unique molecular identifiers. Out of roughly 0.85 to 11 million T cells, a few hundred thousand cDNA molecules were generated. TCRdb reanalysed the PCR reads using MiXCR and keeps one entry per CDR3 protein. The sample yields 350,000 to 500,000 distinct CDR3 sequences, roughly 38% seen once. The sequenced sample was blood. The clonotype comes from a girl aged 2-10 years with multiple sclerosis. This chain connects TRBV7-2 to TRBJ2-1; a possible D gene is TRBD1 (6 bases). The CDR3 region is CASSLPGHYYNEQFF. The CDR3 DNA sequence: TGTGCCAGCAGCTTACCGGGACATTATTACAATGAGCAGTTCTTC. The variable domain in full, completed from reference TRBV7-2 and TRBJ2-1, reads GAGVSQSPSNKVTEKGKDVELRCDPISGHTALYWYRQSLGQGLEFLIYFQGNSAPDKSGLPSDRFSAERTGGSVSTLTIQRTQQEDSAVYLCASSLPGHYYNEQFFGPGTRLTVL.